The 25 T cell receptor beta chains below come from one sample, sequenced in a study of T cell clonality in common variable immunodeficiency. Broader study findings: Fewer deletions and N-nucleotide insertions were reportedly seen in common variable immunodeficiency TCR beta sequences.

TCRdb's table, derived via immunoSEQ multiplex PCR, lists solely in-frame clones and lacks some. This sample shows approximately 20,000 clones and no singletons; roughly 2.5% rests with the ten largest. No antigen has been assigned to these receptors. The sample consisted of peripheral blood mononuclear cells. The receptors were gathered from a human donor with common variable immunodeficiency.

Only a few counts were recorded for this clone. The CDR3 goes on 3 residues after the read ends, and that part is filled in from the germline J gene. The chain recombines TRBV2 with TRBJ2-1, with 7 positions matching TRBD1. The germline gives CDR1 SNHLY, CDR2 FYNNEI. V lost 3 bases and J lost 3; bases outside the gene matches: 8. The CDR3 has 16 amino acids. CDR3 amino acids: CASSEDWGQSYNEQFF. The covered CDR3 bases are TGTGCCAGCAGTGAGGATTGGGGACAGAGCTACAATGAG.

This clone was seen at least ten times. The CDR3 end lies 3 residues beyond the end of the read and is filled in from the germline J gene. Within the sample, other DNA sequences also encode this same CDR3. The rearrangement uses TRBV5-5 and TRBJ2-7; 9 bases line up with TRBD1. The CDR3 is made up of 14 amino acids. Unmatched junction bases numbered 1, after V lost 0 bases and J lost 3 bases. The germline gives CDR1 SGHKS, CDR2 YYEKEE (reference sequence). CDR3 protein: CASSLGQGVYEQYF. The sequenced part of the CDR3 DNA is TGTGCCAGCAGCTTGGGACAGGGGGTCTACGAG.

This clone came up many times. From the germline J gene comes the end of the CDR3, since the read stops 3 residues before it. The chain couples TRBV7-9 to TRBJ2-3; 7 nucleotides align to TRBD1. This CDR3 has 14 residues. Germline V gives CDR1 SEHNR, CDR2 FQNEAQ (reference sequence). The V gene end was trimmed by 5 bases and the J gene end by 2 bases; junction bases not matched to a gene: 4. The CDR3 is CASSRQGSTDTQYF. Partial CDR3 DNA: TGTGCCAGCAGCCGACAGGGATCCACAGATACG. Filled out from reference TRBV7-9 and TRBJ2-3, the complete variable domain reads DTGVSQNPRHKITKRGQNVTFRCDPISEHNRLYWYRQTLGQGPEFLTYFQNEAQLEKSRLLSDRFSAERPKGSFSTLEIQRTEQGDSAMYLCASSRQGSTDTQYFGPGTRLTVL.

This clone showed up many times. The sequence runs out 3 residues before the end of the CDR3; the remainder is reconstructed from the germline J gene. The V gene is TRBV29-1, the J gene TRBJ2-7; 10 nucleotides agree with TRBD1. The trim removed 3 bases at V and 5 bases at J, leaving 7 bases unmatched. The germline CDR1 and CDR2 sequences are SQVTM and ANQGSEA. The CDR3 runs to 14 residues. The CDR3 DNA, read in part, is TGCAGCGTTGAGATCCCCGGGACAGGGGACGAG. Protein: CSVEIPGTGDE. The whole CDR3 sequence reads CSVEIPGTGDEQYF.

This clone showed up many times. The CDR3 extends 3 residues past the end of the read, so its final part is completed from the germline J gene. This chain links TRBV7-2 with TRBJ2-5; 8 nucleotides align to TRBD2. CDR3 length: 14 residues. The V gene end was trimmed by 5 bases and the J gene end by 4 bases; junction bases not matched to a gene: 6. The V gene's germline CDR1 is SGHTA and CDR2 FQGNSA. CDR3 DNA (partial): TGTGCCAGCAGCAGAAGCGGGAGTGGAGAGACC. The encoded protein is CASSRSGSGET. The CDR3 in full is CASSRSGSGETQYF.

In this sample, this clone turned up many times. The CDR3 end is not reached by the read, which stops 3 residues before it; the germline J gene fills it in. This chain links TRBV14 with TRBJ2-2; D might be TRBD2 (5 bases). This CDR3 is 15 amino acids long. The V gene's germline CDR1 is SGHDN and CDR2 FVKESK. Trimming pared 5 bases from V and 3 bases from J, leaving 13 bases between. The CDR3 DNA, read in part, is TGTGCCAGCAGCTCCAGCCCGAGGGACACCGGGGAG. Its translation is CASSSSPRDTGE. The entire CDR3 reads CASSSSPRDTGELFF. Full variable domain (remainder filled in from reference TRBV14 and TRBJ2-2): EAGVTQFPSHSVIEKGQTVTLRCDPISGHDNLYWYRRVMGKEIKFLLHFVKESKQDESGMPNNRFLAERTGGTYSTLKVQPAELEDSGVYFCASSSSPRDTGELFFGEGSRLTVL.

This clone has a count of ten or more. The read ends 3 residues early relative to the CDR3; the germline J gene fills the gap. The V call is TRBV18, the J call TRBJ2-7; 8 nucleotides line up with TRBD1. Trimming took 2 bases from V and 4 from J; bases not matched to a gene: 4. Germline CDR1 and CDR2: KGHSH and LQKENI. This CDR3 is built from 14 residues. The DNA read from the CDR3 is TGTGCCAGCTCACCAACAGGGGGTGAGTACGAG. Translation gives CASSPTGGEYE. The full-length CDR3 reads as CASSPTGGEYEQYF.

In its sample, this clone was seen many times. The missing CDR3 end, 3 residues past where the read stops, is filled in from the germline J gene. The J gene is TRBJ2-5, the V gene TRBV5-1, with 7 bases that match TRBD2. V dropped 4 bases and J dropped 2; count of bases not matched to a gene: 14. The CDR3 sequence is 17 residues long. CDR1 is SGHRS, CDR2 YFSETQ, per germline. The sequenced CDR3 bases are TGCGCCAGCAGCCCTAATGTTGCCGGGGGGAAACAAGAGACC. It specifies CASSPNVAGGKQET. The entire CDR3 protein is CASSPNVAGGKQETQYF.

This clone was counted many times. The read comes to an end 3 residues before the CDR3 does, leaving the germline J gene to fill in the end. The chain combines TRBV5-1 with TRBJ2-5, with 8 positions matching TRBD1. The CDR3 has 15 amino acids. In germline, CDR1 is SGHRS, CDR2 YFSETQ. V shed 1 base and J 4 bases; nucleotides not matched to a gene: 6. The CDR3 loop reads CASSLQQGAGETQYF. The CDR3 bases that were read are TGCGCCAGCAGCTTGCAGCAGGGGGCAGGAGAGACC.

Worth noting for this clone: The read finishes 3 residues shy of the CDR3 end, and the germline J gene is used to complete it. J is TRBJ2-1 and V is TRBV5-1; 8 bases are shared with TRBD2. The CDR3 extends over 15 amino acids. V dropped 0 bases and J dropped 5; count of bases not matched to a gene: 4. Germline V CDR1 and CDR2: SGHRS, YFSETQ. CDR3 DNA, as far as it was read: TGCGCCAGCAGCTTGGAGGGTAGCGGGAACAATGAG. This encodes CASSLEGSGNNE. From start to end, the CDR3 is CASSLEGSGNNEQFF.

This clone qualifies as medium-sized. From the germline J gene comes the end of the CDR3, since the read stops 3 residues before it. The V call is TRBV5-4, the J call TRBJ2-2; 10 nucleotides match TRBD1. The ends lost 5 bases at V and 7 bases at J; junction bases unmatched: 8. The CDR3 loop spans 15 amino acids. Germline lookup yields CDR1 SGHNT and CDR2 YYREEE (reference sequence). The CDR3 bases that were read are TGTGCCAGCAGTCCTGACAGGGGGCGTAGCGGGGAG. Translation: CASSPDRGRSGE. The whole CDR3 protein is CASSPDRGRSGELFF.

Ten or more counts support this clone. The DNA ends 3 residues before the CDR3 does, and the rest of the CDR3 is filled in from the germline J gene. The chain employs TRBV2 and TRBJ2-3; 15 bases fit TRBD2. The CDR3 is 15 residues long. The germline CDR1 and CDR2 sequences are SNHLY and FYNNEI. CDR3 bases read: TGTGCCAGCACCGGACTAGCGGGGGGGGCTTCAACG. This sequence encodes CASTGLAGGAST. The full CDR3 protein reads CASTGLAGGASTQYF. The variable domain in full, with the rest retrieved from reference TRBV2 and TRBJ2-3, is EPEVTQTPSHQVTQMGQEVILRCVPISNHLYFYWYRQILGQKVEFLVSFYNNEISEKSEIFDDQFSVERPDGSNFTLKIRSTKLEDSAMYFCASTGLAGGASTQYFGPGTRLTVL.

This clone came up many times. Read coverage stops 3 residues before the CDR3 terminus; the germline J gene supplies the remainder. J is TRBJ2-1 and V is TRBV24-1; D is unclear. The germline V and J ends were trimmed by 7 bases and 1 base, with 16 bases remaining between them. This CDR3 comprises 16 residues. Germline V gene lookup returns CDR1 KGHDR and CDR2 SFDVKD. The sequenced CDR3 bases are TGTGCCACCAGGGATCACGTTGGCAGTTCCTACAATGAG. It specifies CATRDHVGSSYNE. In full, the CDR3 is CATRDHVGSSYNEQFF.

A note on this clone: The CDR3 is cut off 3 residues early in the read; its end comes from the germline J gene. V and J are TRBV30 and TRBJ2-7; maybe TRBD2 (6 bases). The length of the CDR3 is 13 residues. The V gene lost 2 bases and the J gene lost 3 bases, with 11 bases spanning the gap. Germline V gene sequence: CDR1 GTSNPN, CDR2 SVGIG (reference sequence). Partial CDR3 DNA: TGTGCCTGGAGTATGGGACTGAGCTACGAG. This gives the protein CAWSMGLSYE. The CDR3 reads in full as CAWSMGLSYEQYF.

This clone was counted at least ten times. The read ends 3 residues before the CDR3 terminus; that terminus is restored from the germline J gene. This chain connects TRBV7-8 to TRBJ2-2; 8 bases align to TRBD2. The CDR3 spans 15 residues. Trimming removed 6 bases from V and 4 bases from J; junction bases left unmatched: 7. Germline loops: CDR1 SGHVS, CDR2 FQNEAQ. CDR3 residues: CASRTAGAATGELFF. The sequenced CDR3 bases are TGTGCCAGCAGGACAGCGGGAGCGGCCACCGGGGAG.

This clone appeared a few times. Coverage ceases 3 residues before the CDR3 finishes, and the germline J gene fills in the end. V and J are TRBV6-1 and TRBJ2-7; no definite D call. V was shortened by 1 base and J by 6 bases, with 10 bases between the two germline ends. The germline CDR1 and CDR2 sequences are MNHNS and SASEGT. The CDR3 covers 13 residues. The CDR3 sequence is CASSEDPSREQYF. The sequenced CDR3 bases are TGTGCCAGCAGTGAAGATCCCTCTCGCGAG.

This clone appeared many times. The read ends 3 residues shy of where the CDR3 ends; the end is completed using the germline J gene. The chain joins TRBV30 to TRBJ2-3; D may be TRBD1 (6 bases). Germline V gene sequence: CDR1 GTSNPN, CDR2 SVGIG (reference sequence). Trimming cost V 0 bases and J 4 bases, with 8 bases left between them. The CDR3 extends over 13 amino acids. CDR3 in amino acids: CAWSVQGADTQYF. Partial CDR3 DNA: TGTGCCTGGAGTGTACAGGGCGCAGATACG. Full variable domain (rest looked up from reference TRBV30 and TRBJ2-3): SQTIHQWPATLVQPVGSPLSLECTVEGTSNPNLYWYRQAAGRGLQLLFYSVGIGQISSEVPQNLSASRPQDRQFILSSKKLLLSDSGFYLCAWSVQGADTQYFGPGTRLTVL.

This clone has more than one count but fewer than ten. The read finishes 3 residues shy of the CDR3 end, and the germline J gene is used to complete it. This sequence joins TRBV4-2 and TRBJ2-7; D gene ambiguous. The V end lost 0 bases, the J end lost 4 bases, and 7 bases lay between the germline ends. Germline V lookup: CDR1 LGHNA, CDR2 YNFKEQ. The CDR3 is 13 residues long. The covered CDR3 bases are TGTGCCAGCAGCCAAGATAGAGCTTACGAG. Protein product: CASSQDRAYE. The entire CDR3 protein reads CASSQDRAYEQYF.

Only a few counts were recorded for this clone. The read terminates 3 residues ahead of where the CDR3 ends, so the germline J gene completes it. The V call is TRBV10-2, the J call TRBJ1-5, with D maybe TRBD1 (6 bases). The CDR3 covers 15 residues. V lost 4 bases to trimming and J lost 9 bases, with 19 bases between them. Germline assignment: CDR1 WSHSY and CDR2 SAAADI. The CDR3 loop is CASSVGQQNQGPQHF. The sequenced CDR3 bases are TGCGCCAGCAGTGTCGGACAGCAGAATCAGGGGCCC.

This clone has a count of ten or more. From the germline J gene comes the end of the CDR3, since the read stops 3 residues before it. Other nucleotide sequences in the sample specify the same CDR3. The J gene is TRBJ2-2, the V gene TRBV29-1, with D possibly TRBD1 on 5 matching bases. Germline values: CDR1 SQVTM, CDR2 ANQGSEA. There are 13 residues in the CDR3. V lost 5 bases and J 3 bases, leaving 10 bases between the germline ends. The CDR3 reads CSVQQAYTGELFF. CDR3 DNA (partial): TGCAGCGTTCAACAGGCTTACACCGGGGAG.

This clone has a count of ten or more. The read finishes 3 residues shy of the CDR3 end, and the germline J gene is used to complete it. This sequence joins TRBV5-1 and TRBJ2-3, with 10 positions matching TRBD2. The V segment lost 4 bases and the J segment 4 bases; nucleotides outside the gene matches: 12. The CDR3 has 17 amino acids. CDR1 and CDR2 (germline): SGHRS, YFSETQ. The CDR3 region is CASSLGSSGSGADTQYF. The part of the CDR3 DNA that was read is TGCGCCAGCAGCCTGGGGTCTAGCGGGAGTGGGGCAGATACG.

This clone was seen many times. CDR3 bases read: TGTGCCAGCAGTGGACAACCGACAGTTAACACTGAA. Translating it yields CASSGQPTVNTE. The full CDR3 protein is CASSGQPTVNTEAFF. The chain employs TRBV2 and TRBJ1-1, with a possible D match to TRBD1 (5 bases). The read falls 3 residues short of the CDR3 end, and the missing part is taken from the germline J gene. Trimming pared 4 bases from V and 2 bases from J, leaving 14 bases between. Germline V gene data show CDR1 as SNHLY and CDR2 as FYNNEI. This CDR3 is 15 amino acids long.

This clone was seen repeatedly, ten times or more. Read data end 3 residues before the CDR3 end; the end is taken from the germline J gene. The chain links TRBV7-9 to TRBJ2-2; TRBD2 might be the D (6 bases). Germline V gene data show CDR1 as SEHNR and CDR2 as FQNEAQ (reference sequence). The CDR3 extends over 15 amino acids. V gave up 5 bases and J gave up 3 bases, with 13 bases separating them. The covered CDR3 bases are TGTGCCAGCAGCCCCGAGACTAGATACACCGGGGAG. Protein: CASSPETRYTGE. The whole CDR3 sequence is CASSPETRYTGELFF.

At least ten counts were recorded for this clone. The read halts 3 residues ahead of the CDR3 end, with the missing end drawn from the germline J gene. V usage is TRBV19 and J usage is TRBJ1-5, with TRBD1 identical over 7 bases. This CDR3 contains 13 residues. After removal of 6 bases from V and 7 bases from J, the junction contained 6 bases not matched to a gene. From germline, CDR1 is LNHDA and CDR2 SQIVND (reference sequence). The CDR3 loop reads CASSDREAQPQHF. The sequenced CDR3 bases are TGTGCCAGTAGCGACAGGGAAGCGCAGCCC.

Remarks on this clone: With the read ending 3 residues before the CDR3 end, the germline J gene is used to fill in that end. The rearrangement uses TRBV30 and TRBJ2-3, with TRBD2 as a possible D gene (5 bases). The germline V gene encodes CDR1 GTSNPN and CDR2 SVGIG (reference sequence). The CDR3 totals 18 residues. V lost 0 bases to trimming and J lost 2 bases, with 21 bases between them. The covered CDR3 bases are TGTGCCTGGAGTGTCGGGCTTACGGGGAATTATCACACAGATACG. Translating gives CAWSVGLTGNYHTDT. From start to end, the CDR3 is CAWSVGLTGNYHTDTQYF.